Described below is a single T cell receptor (beta chain) sequence and its context. This entry comes from a study of blood T cell repertoires in COVID-19. Overall study: Collection of acute and convalescent COVID-19 samples took place in the United States, Italy and Spain. From T cells, B-cell-depleted T cells, or PBMCs came the material, which was cDNA or gDNA.

Germline values: CDR1 DFQATT, CDR2 SNEGSKA (reference sequence). The V and J ends lost 3 bases and 0 bases respectively, with 9 bases between them. There are 15 residues in the CDR3. Using immunoSEQ multiplex PCR, the repertoire was profiled, and TCRdb retains in-frame clones only, with some absent. Of 150,000 to 200,000 clones listed, about 84% were seen once; the top ten hold around 5.9%. The rearrangement links TRBV20-1 to TRBJ1-6; unclear D gene. The specimen was PBMCs or T cells enriched from blood (not recorded which). This TCR came from a man aged 35 to 55 who had recovered from COVID-19. The CDR3 region has the DNA TGCAGTGCTAGTGCCGGGAGCTCCTATAATTCACCCCTCCACTTT. Its translation is CSASAGSSYNSPLHF.